Listed here are 14 T cell receptor beta chains from one sample, sequenced in a study of T cell repertoires in cytomegalovirus infection. MiXCR, run by TCRdb on the reads, gives a single entry per CDR3 protein. Altogether roughly 630,000 distinct CDR3 sequences are present, more than 20% being singletons, with the ten largest covering 8%. Sample: CD8+ T cells from PBMCs. The receptors stem from a human donor in good health (CMV status not recorded). Some clones in this sample may be carry-over from other donors' samples.

This clonotype was observed a few times. The CDR3 sequence: CASSQEQAAYEQYV. CDR3 bases: TGTGCCAGCAGCCAAGAACAGGCTGCCTACGAGCAGTACGTC. This chain joins TRBV14 and TRBJ2-7, with a possible D match to TRBD1 (5 bases). Per germline, CDR1 SGHDN and CDR2 FVKESK. V gave up 0 bases and J gave up 2 bases, with 8 bases separating them. The CDR3 totals 14 residues.

The genes are TRBV5-1 and TRBJ1-1; D is unresolved. CDR1 SGHRS and CDR2 YFSETQ come from the germline V gene. The V end was cut by 3 bases, the J end by 5 bases, with 14 bases between. The length of the CDR3 is 14 residues. CDR3 coding DNA: TGCGCCAGCAGCTGGACCCCTGGCGGGACTGAAGCTTTCTTT. This codes for CASSWTPGGTEAFF.

The chain links TRBV4-3 to TRBJ2-5; tentatively, D is TRBD2 (6 bases). Germline V gene sequence: CDR1 LGHNA, CDR2 YSLEER. V was pared by 6 bases and J by 2 bases, with 16 bases between. CDR3 size: 15 residues. CDR3 sequence reads: CASSSLGTAQETQYF. CDR3 nucleotide sequence: TGCGCCAGCAGTTCCCTGGGGACTGCGCAAGAGACCCAGTACTTC.

The CDR3 region is CASSYVPQDTQYF. CDR3 nucleotides: TGTGCCAGCAGTTATGTGCCCCAAGATACGCAGTATTTT. This rearrangement joins TRBV6-6 to TRBJ2-3; D uncertain. The CDR3 extends over 13 amino acids. V was clipped by 3 bases and J by 5 bases, with 9 bases between them. The germline CDR1 and CDR2 sequences are MNHNY and SVGAGI (reference sequence).

The J gene is TRBJ1-5, the V gene TRBV6-5; TRBD1 matches 9 bases. Germline loops: CDR1 MNHEY, CDR2 SVGAGI. This CDR3 spans 17 amino acids. V lost 0 bases, J lost 3 bases, and 6 bases stayed unmatched. As DNA, the CDR3 is TGTGCCAGCAGTTACTCCTCCGACAGGGGGGTCAATCAGCCCCAGCATTTT. Translation: CASSYSSDRGVNQPQHF.

This clonotype was observed a single time. J is TRBJ2-7 and V is TRBV5-6; D assignment may be TRBD1 or TRBD2 (5 bases each). V lost 0 bases and J lost 3, with 10 bases in between. Germline V gene sequence: CDR1 SGHDT, CDR2 YYEEEE. CDR3 length equals 14 residues. The CDR3 is CASSLVGDLYEQYV. CDR3 nucleotides: TGTGCCAGCAGCTTGGTAGGGGACCTCTACGAGCAGTACGTC.

V usage is TRBV24-1 and J usage is TRBJ2-1; D is perhaps TRBD1 or TRBD2 (5 bases each). The CDR3 is 14 amino acids. Germline loops: CDR1 KGHDR, CDR2 SFDVKD. The V and J ends lost 2 bases and 7 bases respectively, with 11 bases between them. This CDR3 is CATSDSGTANEQFF. The CDR3 DNA is TGTGCCACCAGTGATTCCGGGACGGCGAATGAGCAGTTCTTC.

V is TRBV15 and J is TRBJ1-1; D perhaps matches TRBD1 (6 bases). The CDR3 totals 11 residues. Per germline, CDR1 LNHNV and CDR2 YYDKDF (reference sequence). The V end lost 4 bases, the J end lost 11 bases, and 11 bases lay between the germline ends. The CDR3 sequence is CATSTGQMAFF. The CDR3 DNA is TGTGCCACCAGCACCGGACAGATGGCTTTCTTT.

With regard to this clonotype: Possible read error: a much larger clone is one base away. The chain uses TRBV7-6 and TRBJ1-1; no definite D call. The CDR3 length is 16 residues. Germline CDR1 SGHVS, CDR2 FNYEAQ. CDR3: CASSSGPRLRHTEALF. The CDR3 bases are TGTGCCAGCAGTTCCGGGCCGAGGTTGAGGCACACTGAAGCTCTCTTT.

The chain employs TRBV9 and TRBJ1-1; D not certain. This CDR3 has 15 residues. CDR1 is SGDLS, CDR2 YYNGEE, per germline. V was pared by 3 bases and J by 1 base, with 13 bases between. Here the CDR3 reads CASSAHKMGNTEAFF. For the CDR3, the DNA is TGTGCCAGCAGCGCTCATAAGATGGGGAACACTGAAGCTTTCTTT.

The J gene is TRBJ1-1, the V gene TRBV6-8, with 11 bases lining up with TRBD1. The CDR3 loop spans 19 amino acids. Trimming took 2 bases from V and 0 from J; bases not matched to a gene: 11. The V gene's germline CDR1 is MNHGY and CDR2 SAAAGT. CDR3 sequence: CASSYISGQGAQMNTEAFF. The CDR3 DNA is TGTGCCAGCAGTTACATCTCAGGACAGGGGGCCCAAATGAACACTGAAGCTTTCTTT.

This clonotype was counted only a few times. The CDR3, as DNA: TGTGCCAGCAGCGCTCAGGGCGCCGGGGACTATGGCTACACCTTC. Amino acids: CASSAQGAGDYGYTF. The chain is built from TRBV5-4 and TRBJ1-2, with D perhaps TRBD1 (5 bases). The CDR3 is made up of 15 amino acids. V was shortened by 4 bases and J by 3 bases, with 16 bases between the two germline ends. Germline assignment: CDR1 SGHNT and CDR2 YYREEE (reference sequence).

This clonotype has a count of ten or more. The V call is TRBV27, the J call TRBJ2-4, with D hard to call. The CDR3 is 14 amino acids. Germline assignment: CDR1 MNHEY and CDR2 SMNVEV (reference sequence). V was pared by 10 bases and J by 1 base, with 14 bases between. The CDR3 bases are TGTGCCATCTCCCCCAGCTCTGCCAAAAACATTCAGTACTTC. Its protein product is CAISPSSAKNIQYF.

The gene calls are TRBV6-2 or TRBV6-3 and TRBJ2-3; maybe TRBD2 (5 bases). Trimming removed 2 bases at V and 5 bases at J, with 20 bases between. Per germline, CDR1 MNHEY and CDR2 SVGEGT. This CDR3 has 17 amino acids. CDR3 amino acids: CASSYDYTDKVLDTQYF. DNA for the CDR3: TGTGCCAGCAGTTACGACTACACCGATAAGGTATTAGATACGCAGTATTTT.